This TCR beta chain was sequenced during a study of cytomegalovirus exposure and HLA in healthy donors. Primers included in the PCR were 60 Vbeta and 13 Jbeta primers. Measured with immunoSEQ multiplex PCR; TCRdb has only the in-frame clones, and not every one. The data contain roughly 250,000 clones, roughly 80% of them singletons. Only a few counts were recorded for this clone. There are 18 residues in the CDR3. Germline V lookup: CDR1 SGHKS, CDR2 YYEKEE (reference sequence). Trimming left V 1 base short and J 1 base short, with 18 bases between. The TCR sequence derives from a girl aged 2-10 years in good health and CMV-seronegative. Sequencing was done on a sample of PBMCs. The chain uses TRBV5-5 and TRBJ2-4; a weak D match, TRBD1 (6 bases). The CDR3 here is CASSLSGNRDTAKNIQYF. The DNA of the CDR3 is TGTGCCAGCAGCTTGTCGGGGAACAGGGATACGGCCAAAAACATTCAGTACTTC.